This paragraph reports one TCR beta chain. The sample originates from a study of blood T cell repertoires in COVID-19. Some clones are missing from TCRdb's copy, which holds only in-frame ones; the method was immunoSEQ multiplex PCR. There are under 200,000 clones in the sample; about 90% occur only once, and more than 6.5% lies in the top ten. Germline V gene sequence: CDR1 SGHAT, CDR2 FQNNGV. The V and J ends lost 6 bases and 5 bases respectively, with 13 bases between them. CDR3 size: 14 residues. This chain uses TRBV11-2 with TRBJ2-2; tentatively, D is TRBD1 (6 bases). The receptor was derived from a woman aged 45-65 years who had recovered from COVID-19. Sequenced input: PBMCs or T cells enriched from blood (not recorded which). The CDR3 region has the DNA TGTGCCAGCAGAACCGGGACAATAACCGGGGAGCTGTTTTTT. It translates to CASRTGTITGELFF.